A selection of T cell receptor beta chains follows, all from one sample in a study of blood T cell repertoires in COVID-19. Assay: immunoSEQ multiplex PCR; the TCRdb copy retains only in-frame clones and omits some. The sample has 400,000 to 500,000 clones; 86% are singletons. The sequenced sample consisted of peripheral blood. The receptors come from a woman aged 25 to 39 with active or convalescent COVID-19. Each CDR3 is given with its conserved first and last residue. The order of the fields is CDR3 DNA, CDR3 protein, D gene, V gene, J gene, clone size. D genes are given only for firm matches. Clone size is stated in some rows and not others, as once, few, many or a class when expanded.

TGTGCTAGTGGTTTGTCAGGACAGTTGAATCAGCCCCAGCATTTT,CASGLSGQLNQPQHF,.,TRBV12-5,TRBJ1-5,.
TGTGCCAGCAGTGGGCCGGGACTAGCGGGGGGGCCGGAGACCCAGTACTTC,CASSGPGLAGGPETQYF,TRBD2,TRBV2,TRBJ2-5,.
TGTGCCAGCAGTTTAAGCGGGCTAGGCTACACCTTC,CASSLSGLGYTF,.,TRBV12-3/TRBV12-4,TRBJ1-2,.
TGTGCCACCAGCAGAGACGCTTTGGGACAGGCAACTTATGGCTACACCTTC,CATSRDALGQATYGYTF,TRBD1,TRBV15,TRBJ1-2,few
TGTGCCAGCTCACCACGGAGGCAGGGGGCTGAAGCTTTCTTT,CASSPRRQGAEAFF,TRBD1,TRBV18,TRBJ1-1,.
TGTGCCAGCAGCTTGTTGGGTCAGGGCCAAGACACTGAAGCTTTCTTT,CASSLLGQGQDTEAFF,.,TRBV5-4,TRBJ1-1,.
TGTGCCAGCAGGGCCTCCGGGACTAGCGTCGTCTACGAGCAGTACTTC,CASRASGTSVVYEQYF,TRBD2,TRBV2,TRBJ2-7,.
TGTGCCAGCAGCTTAGCGGGGCAGAACTACGAGCAGTACTTC,CASSLAGQNYEQYF,.,TRBV7-9,TRBJ2-7,.
TGTGCCAGCAGTCGGACAGCCCCTTATGAAAAACTGTTTTTT,CASSRTAPYEKLFF,.,TRBV27,TRBJ1-4,few
TGTGCCAGCAGCTTCGGGATAGCGGGAGAGACCGGGGAGCTGTTTTTT,CASSFGIAGETGELFF,TRBD2,TRBV5-4,TRBJ2-2,.
TGTGCCAGCAGCTTAGGACAGGCCTTCTCTGGAAACACCATATATTTT,CASSLGQAFSGNTIYF,.,TRBV7-8,TRBJ1-3,.
TGCAGCGTTGAGGGACAGAAGAACACTGAAGCTTTCTTT,CSVEGQKNTEAFF,TRBD1,TRBV29-1,TRBJ1-1,.
TGTGCCACCAGCAGTAGACAGAGTGAAAAACTGTTTTTT,CATSSRQSEKLFF,.,TRBV15,TRBJ1-4,.
TGTGCCAGCAGCTTACCAGGGGTAGCAGATACGCAGTATTTT,CASSLPGVADTQYF,.,TRBV11-2,TRBJ2-3,.
TGTGCCAGTAGTAGCGGACTAGCGGACGCCAAAAACATTCAGTACTTC,CASSSGLADAKNIQYF,TRBD2,TRBV19,TRBJ2-4,.
TGTGCCAGCAGCTTCCGGGACAGCACCGGGGAGCTGTTTTTT,CASSFRDSTGELFF,TRBD1,TRBV5-4,TRBJ2-2,.
TGTGCCAGCAGCACTGAGGACAGGGTTGTGGGCTACACCTTC,CASSTEDRVVGYTF,TRBD1,TRBV7-9,TRBJ1-2,.
TGTGCCAGCAGTGAGGGAACAGGGCCCTATGGCTACACCTTC,CASSEGTGPYGYTF,.,TRBV25-1,TRBJ1-2,few
TGCGCCAGCAGCGGGGGGACTAGCGGCACCGGGGAGCTGTTTTTT,CASSGGTSGTGELFF,TRBD2,TRBV5-1,TRBJ2-2,.
TGCAGTGCTAGTCACCCCTTTGGGACAAGTCTGAACACTGAAGCTTTCTTT,CSASHPFGTSLNTEAFF,.,TRBV20-1,TRBJ1-1,.
TGCGCCAGCAGCTTGGTGGGGCAGGGGGCCGACGAGCAGTACTTC,CASSLVGQGADEQYF,TRBD1,TRBV5-1,TRBJ2-7,.
TGCGCCAGCAGCCAACAGGTTGGACAGGGTCGAGAAAAACTGTTTTTT,CASSQQVGQGREKLFF,TRBD1,TRBV4-1,TRBJ1-4,.
TGTGCTAGTGGTTTGGTACAGGACAGTCATAGCAATCAGCCCCAGCATTTT,CASGLVQDSHSNQPQHF,.,TRBV12-5,TRBJ1-5,.
TGTGCCAGCAGTCCAGGGGGATATAGCAATCAGCCCCAGCATTTT,CASSPGGYSNQPQHF,TRBD1,TRBV6-6,TRBJ1-5,.
TGTGCCAGTAGTATTGTAGTGAACACTGAAGCTTTCTTT,CASSIVVNTEAFF,.,TRBV19,TRBJ1-1,once
TGTGCCAGCAGCAACACCGGACTTACCTACGAGCAGTACTTC,CASSNTGLTYEQYF,.,TRBV13,TRBJ2-7,.
TGTGCCAGCGCATTACCTTCCCGGAGGGGTCAGGTAATTTCGTCTGGAAACACCATATATTTT,CASALPSRRGQVISSGNTIYF,.,TRBV7-7,TRBJ1-3,few
TGTGCCAGTAGTATTGGGCGGGGGCAAAACTACGAGCAGTACTTC,CASSIGRGQNYEQYF,.,TRBV19,TRBJ2-7,.
TGTGCCAGCAGCCAAACTCGACAGTACAATCAGCCCCAGCATTTT,CASSQTRQYNQPQHF,.,TRBV4-2,TRBJ1-5,.
TGTGCCAGCAGCTCCCTGACTAGCGGGAACACCGGGGAGCTGTTTTTT,CASSSLTSGNTGELFF,TRBD2,TRBV5-4,TRBJ2-2,.
TGCGCCAGCAGCGGAGGAAGAACCGAAGCTTTCTTT,CASSGGRTEAFF,.,TRBV5-1,TRBJ1-1,.
TGTGCCAGAAGCTCACTAGCGGGAGCATGGGACGAGCAGTTCTTC,CARSSLAGAWDEQFF,TRBD2,TRBV5-3,TRBJ2-1,.
TGTGCCAGCAGTGAAACGGGGGGACAGGGAGACTACGAGCAGTACTTC,CASSETGGQGDYEQYF,TRBD1,TRBV25-1,TRBJ2-7,.
TGTGCCATCAGTGATGGAGCCAGCACAGATACGCAGTATTTT,CAISDGASTDTQYF,.,TRBV10-3,TRBJ2-3,.
TGTGCCAGCAGCCCTCCACTGACACGGAAAACTGAAGCTTTCTTT,CASSPPLTRKTEAFF,.,TRBV2,TRBJ1-1,.
TGCAGCGTTGAGGGACTAAATTCCGATGAGCAGTTCTTC,CSVEGLNSDEQFF,TRBD2,TRBV29-1,TRBJ2-1,.
TGCGCCAGCAGCCAACCGAGGACTAGCGGAAGCTACAATGAGCAGTTCTTC,CASSQPRTSGSYNEQFF,TRBD2,TRBV4-1,TRBJ2-1,.
TGTGCCAGTAGTATAGATCCGGTTATGGCTTCCGACACCACGCCATCCTACAATGAGCAGTTCTTC,CASSIDPVMASDTTPSYNEQFF,.,TRBV19,TRBJ2-1,once
TGTGCCAGCAGCTCGGGACAGGAGACCTACGAGCAGTACTTC,CASSSGQETYEQYF,TRBD1,TRBV5-4,TRBJ2-7,.
TGTGCCAGCAGTTTATCTGGGGCCCCCGGGCAGCCCCAGCATTTT,CASSLSGAPGQPQHF,.,TRBV28,TRBJ1-5,few
TGTGCCAGCAGCCCTGGCACCACAGATTTAAACTATGGCTACACCTTC,CASSPGTTDLNYGYTF,.,TRBV5-4,TRBJ1-2,.
TGCGCCAGCAGCCAAGTGGTTGGGGGGACTAATTTGGGCACTGAAGCTTTCTTT,CASSQVVGGTNLGTEAFF,.,TRBV4-1,TRBJ1-1,.
TGTGCCAGCAGCTTGGCCCTGGCCAGGGGGCCTAACTATGGCTACACCTTC,CASSLALARGPNYGYTF,TRBD1,TRBV5-8,TRBJ1-2,.
TGTGCCAGCAGTTTGACGGGAAACTATGGCTACACCTTC,CASSLTGNYGYTF,.,TRBV12-3/TRBV12-4,TRBJ1-2,.
TGTGCCAGCGTTCCGCTAGCGGGGCCGAATGAGCAGTTCTTC,CASVPLAGPNEQFF,TRBD2,TRBV6-5,TRBJ2-1,.
TGTGCCACCAGCAGAGAGACAGGGGTGATCGGATGGACCGGGGAGCTGTTTTTT,CATSRETGVIGWTGELFF,TRBD1,TRBV15,TRBJ2-2,.
TGTGCCAGCAACATACTGAACACTGAAGCTTTCTTT,CASNILNTEAFF,.,TRBV2,TRBJ1-1,.
TGTGCCAGCAGTTCGGCGGGGGTCACTGAAGCTTTCTTT,CASSSAGVTEAFF,.,TRBV2,TRBJ1-1,.
TGTGCCAGCAGTCCTGGGGGGGTCACATTCGGTGGCTACACCTTC,CASSPGGVTFGGYTF,.,TRBV14,TRBJ1-2,.
TGTGCCAGCAGCTCGACAGGGGCTTCACCCCTCCACTTT,CASSSTGASPLHF,TRBD1,TRBV5-6,TRBJ1-6,.
TGTGCCAGCGGACAGGGCTCCGAAAAACTGTTTTTT,CASGQGSEKLFF,TRBD1,TRBV6-5,TRBJ1-4,.
TGTGCCAGCAGCCACGGGAAGGGGGCATCAGAGACCCAGTACTTC,CASSHGKGASETQYF,TRBD1,TRBV5-4,TRBJ2-5,.
TGCGCCAGCAGCCAAGCCCTTGGACAGGGGAGTCAGCCCCAGCATTTT,CASSQALGQGSQPQHF,TRBD1,TRBV4-1,TRBJ1-5,few
TGTGCCAGCAGAGAGTTAGCTTACACTGAAGCTTTCTTT,CASRELAYTEAFF,.,TRBV2,TRBJ1-1,.
TGCAGTGCTGACACCGTCAGTGGCTACACCTTC,CSADTVSGYTF,.,TRBV20-1,TRBJ1-2,.
TGTGCCAGTAGTATAAGGGGGGACAGGGGGTGGACTGAAGCTTTCTTT,CASSIRGDRGWTEAFF,TRBD1,TRBV19,TRBJ1-1,.
TGTGCCAGCAGTGAAGAACAGGGCCTGGGTGGCTACACCTTC,CASSEEQGLGGYTF,.,TRBV2,TRBJ1-2,.